The TCR beta chain under discussion was sequenced for a study of blood T cell repertoires in COVID-19. Study summary: Sites across the United States, Italy and Spain contributed samples from acute and convalescent COVID-19.

Here immunoSEQ multiplex PCR was the method, and the copy in TCRdb shows in-frame clones only, minus some. Among some 150,000 clones listed, around 90% were seen once. The length of the CDR3 is 16 residues. V was pared by 3 bases and J by 4 bases, with 16 bases between. Per germline, CDR1 SNHLY and CDR2 FYNNEI. Sequenced: peripheral blood. The TCR sequence derives from a man between 60 and 75 years old with acute or convalescent COVID-19. The chain combines TRBV2 with TRBJ1-3; D remains unclear. CDR3 loop: CASSEGWRMRGNTIYF. The DNA for the CDR3 is TGTGCCAGCAGTGAGGGATGGAGGATGAGAGGAAACACCATATATTTT.